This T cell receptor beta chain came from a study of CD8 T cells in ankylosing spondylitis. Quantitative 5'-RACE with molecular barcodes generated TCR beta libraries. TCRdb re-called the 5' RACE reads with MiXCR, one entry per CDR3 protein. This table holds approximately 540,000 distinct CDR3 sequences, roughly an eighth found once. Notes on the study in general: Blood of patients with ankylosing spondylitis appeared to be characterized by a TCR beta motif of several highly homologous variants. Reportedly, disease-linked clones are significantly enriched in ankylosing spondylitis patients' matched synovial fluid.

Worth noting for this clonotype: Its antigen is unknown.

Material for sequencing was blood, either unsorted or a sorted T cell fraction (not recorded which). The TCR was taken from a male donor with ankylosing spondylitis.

CDR3 bases: TGTGCCACTTGGGACCAGGGAGAGACCCAGTACTTC. Its translation: CATWDQGETQYF. The chain recombines TRBV10-3 with TRBJ2-5; possibly TRBD1 or TRBD2 for D (5 bases each). In germline, CDR1 is ENHRY, CDR2 SYGVKD. The V end lost 10 bases, the J end lost 4 bases, and 13 bases lay between the germline ends. The CDR3 is 12 residues long.